This entry concerns a single T cell receptor (beta chain). Its antigen remains unknown. This CDR3 is 15 amino acids long. V lost 5 bases and J lost 3; bases outside the gene matches: 8. Germline V gives CDR1 SGHAT, CDR2 FQNNGV. This entry is derived from a study of cytomegalovirus exposure and HLA in healthy donors. Study details: Unique TCRs numbering about 85 million, obtained from HLA-typed donors, made up an early data release. Findings of the study overall: Reports indicate that TCR beta sequences accurately predicted the HLA-A and HLA-B alleles of most subjects.

Primers: 60 Vbeta forward and 13 Jbeta reverse. Profiling relied on immunoSEQ multiplex PCR, and the TCRdb table lists in-frame clones only, not all of them. The sample holds about 83,000 clones, around 81% seen once. The TCR originated in a man younger than 30 in good health and CMV-seropositive. The gene calls are TRBV11-2 and TRBJ2-7, with 9 bases matching TRBD2. The sequenced sample was PBMCs. This CDR3 reads CASSEGTSFFYEQYF. CDR3 sequence (DNA): TGTGCCAGCAGCGAGGGGACTAGCTTCTTCTACGAGCAGTACTTC.